The rows below give T cell receptor beta chains drawn from one sample of a study of OX40 agonist ivuxolimab in advanced cancers. Clones were sequenced by immunoSEQ multiplex PCR, and TCRdb holds only the in-frame ones, with some missing. The sample records more than 50,000 clones, roughly nine tenths being singletons. The specimen was CD4+ or CD8+ T cells sorted from blood, collected in a trial of the OX40 agonist ivuxolimab. These receptors all stem from an adult with an advanced solid tumor such as melanoma, head and neck, liver or kidney cancer. The CDR3 runs from the conserved cysteine through the conserved F or W. Fields, in order: CDR3 protein, CDR3 DNA, J gene, V gene, clone size, CDR3 length, D gene. D genes are given only for firm matches. Size values are once, few and many counts, or a class for expanded clones, and some rows have none.

cdr3_aa: CASSLFDSSYNEQFF
cdr3_nt: TGTGCCAGCAGTTTATTCGATAGCTCCTACAATGAGCAGTTCTTC
j_call: TRBJ2-1
v_call: TRBV28
clone_size: .
cdr3_length: 15
d_call: .

cdr3_aa: CASSEWTANTEAFF
cdr3_nt: TGCGCCAGCAGTGAGTGGACAGCGAACACTGAAGCTTTCTTT
j_call: TRBJ1-1
v_call: TRBV10-2
clone_size: few
cdr3_length: 14
d_call: .

cdr3_aa: CASSRTGGSRETQYF
cdr3_nt: TGCGCCAGCAGTAGGACAGGGGGAAGTCGAGAGACCCAGTACTTC
j_call: TRBJ2-5
v_call: TRBV5-1
clone_size: .
cdr3_length: 15
d_call: TRBD1

cdr3_aa: CATSGRETQYF
cdr3_nt: TGTGCCACCAGCGGGCGGGAGACCCAGTACTTC
j_call: TRBJ2-5
v_call: TRBV15
clone_size: .
cdr3_length: 11
d_call: .

cdr3_aa: CASSLGGLNNEQFF
cdr3_nt: TGCGCCAGCAGCTTGGGGGGGCTCAACAATGAGCAGTTCTTC
j_call: TRBJ2-1
v_call: TRBV5-1
clone_size: .
cdr3_length: 14
d_call: .

cdr3_aa: CASSQEGTGAYEQYF
cdr3_nt: TGTGCCAGCAGCCAAGAAGGGACAGGGGCCTACGAGCAGTACTTC
j_call: TRBJ2-7
v_call: TRBV4-2
clone_size: .
cdr3_length: 15
d_call: TRBD1

cdr3_aa: CASSLSVRSSYNSPLHF
cdr3_nt: TGTGCCAGCAGCTTAAGCGTCCGCAGCTCCTATAATTCACCCCTCCACTTT
j_call: TRBJ1-6
v_call: TRBV11-2
clone_size: few
cdr3_length: 17
d_call: .

cdr3_aa: CASRPLAGGPGELFF
cdr3_nt: TGTGCCAGCAGACCACTAGCGGGAGGGCCCGGGGAGCTGTTTTTT
j_call: TRBJ2-2
v_call: TRBV6-1
clone_size: once
cdr3_length: 15
d_call: TRBD2

cdr3_aa: CASSVGASSYNEQFF
cdr3_nt: TGCGCCAGCAGCGTGGGGGCTAGCTCCTACAATGAGCAGTTCTTC
j_call: TRBJ2-1
v_call: TRBV5-1
clone_size: .
cdr3_length: 15
d_call: .

cdr3_aa: CASSLVGTGGEDEQFF
cdr3_nt: TGCGCCAGCAGCTTGGTTGGGACAGGGGGCGAGGATGAGCAGTTCTTC
j_call: TRBJ2-1
v_call: TRBV5-1
clone_size: .
cdr3_length: 16
d_call: TRBD1

cdr3_aa: CASSSDGTANQPQHF
cdr3_nt: TGTGCCAGCAGCTCGGACGGGACGGCGAATCAGCCCCAGCATTTT
j_call: TRBJ1-5
v_call: TRBV7-2
clone_size: .
cdr3_length: 15
d_call: .

cdr3_aa: CASSQEGQSTDTQYF
cdr3_nt: TGCGCCAGCAGCCAGGAGGGACAGTCCACAGATACGCAGTATTTT
j_call: TRBJ2-3
v_call: TRBV4-1
clone_size: .
cdr3_length: 15
d_call: .

cdr3_aa: CASTGSGGRSAQYF
cdr3_nt: TGTGCCAGTACGGGCTCAGGGGGGCGAAGTGCGCAGTATTTT
j_call: TRBJ2-3
v_call: TRBV19
clone_size: .
cdr3_length: 14
d_call: .

cdr3_aa: CASSPGRIAYEQYF
cdr3_nt: TGCGCCAGCAGCCCCGGGAGGATCGCCTACGAGCAGTACTTC
j_call: TRBJ2-7
v_call: TRBV5-1
clone_size: .
cdr3_length: 14
d_call: TRBD2

cdr3_aa: CASSFSGGTGEQYF
cdr3_nt: TGTGCCAGCAGCTTTAGCGGGGGGACGGGTGAGCAGTACTTC
j_call: TRBJ2-7
v_call: TRBV7-2
clone_size: .
cdr3_length: 14
d_call: TRBD2

cdr3_aa: CASSRDLTYEQYF
cdr3_nt: TGTGCCAGCAGTCGGGACCTTACCTACGAGCAGTACTTC
j_call: TRBJ2-7
v_call: TRBV6-5
clone_size: .
cdr3_length: 13
d_call: .

cdr3_aa: CASSQYQGPPTEAFF
cdr3_nt: TGCGCCAGCAGCCAGTACCAGGGTCCTCCCACTGAAGCTTTCTTT
j_call: TRBJ1-1
v_call: TRBV4-1
clone_size: .
cdr3_length: 15
d_call: .

cdr3_aa: CASSIDRGVYEQYF
cdr3_nt: TGCGCCAGCAGCATTGACAGAGGGGTCTACGAGCAGTACTTC
j_call: TRBJ2-7
v_call: TRBV5-1
clone_size: .
cdr3_length: 14
d_call: .

cdr3_aa: CASSAATGITEAFF
cdr3_nt: TGCGCCAGCAGTGCTGCGACAGGGATCACTGAAGCTTTCTTT
j_call: TRBJ1-1
v_call: TRBV5-1
clone_size: .
cdr3_length: 14
d_call: TRBD1

cdr3_aa: CASSQDGGHDTQYF
cdr3_nt: TGTGCCAGCAGCCAAGATGGCGGGCACGATACGCAGTATTTT
j_call: TRBJ2-3
v_call: TRBV4-2
clone_size: .
cdr3_length: 14
d_call: .

cdr3_aa: CASSPLSQNTEAFF
cdr3_nt: TGTGCCAGTAGCCCTCTATCACAGAACACTGAAGCTTTCTTT
j_call: TRBJ1-1
v_call: TRBV19
clone_size: .
cdr3_length: 14
d_call: .

cdr3_aa: CASSLGPSGKGNIQYF
cdr3_nt: TGCGCCAGCAGCTTGGGGCCTAGCGGTAAGGGGAACATTCAGTACTTC
j_call: TRBJ2-4
v_call: TRBV5-1
clone_size: .
cdr3_length: 16
d_call: TRBD2

cdr3_aa: CASSLVGIQTGSEQYF
cdr3_nt: TGCGCCAGCAGCTTGGTGGGGATCCAGACAGGGAGCGAGCAGTACTTC
j_call: TRBJ2-7
v_call: TRBV5-1
clone_size: .
cdr3_length: 16
d_call: TRBD1

cdr3_aa: CASSSRKANTQYF
cdr3_nt: TGTGCCAGCAGCTCCCGAAAGGCAAATACGCAGTATTTT
j_call: TRBJ2-3
v_call: TRBV14
clone_size: .
cdr3_length: 13
d_call: .

cdr3_aa: CASIGINNEQFF
cdr3_nt: TGTGCCAGTATCGGTATAAACAATGAGCAGTTCTTC
j_call: TRBJ2-1
v_call: TRBV19
clone_size: .
cdr3_length: 12
d_call: .

cdr3_aa: CASSRVYEQYF
cdr3_nt: TGTGCCAGCAGCAGGGTGTACGAGCAGTACTTC
j_call: TRBJ2-7
v_call: TRBV28
clone_size: .
cdr3_length: 11
d_call: .

cdr3_aa: CASSLAGGDTQYF
cdr3_nt: TGTGCCAGCAGCTTGGCAGGGGGAGATACGCAGTATTTT
j_call: TRBJ2-3
v_call: TRBV5-8
clone_size: .
cdr3_length: 13
d_call: TRBD1

cdr3_aa: CASRQPAVKETQYF
cdr3_nt: TGCGCCAGCAGACAGCCCGCCGTCAAGGAGACCCAGTACTTC
j_call: TRBJ2-5
v_call: TRBV10-2
clone_size: .
cdr3_length: 14
d_call: .

cdr3_aa: CASSEWGGDEQFF
cdr3_nt: TGTGCCAGCAGTGAATGGGGGGGGGATGAGCAGTTCTTC
j_call: TRBJ2-1
v_call: TRBV25-1
clone_size: .
cdr3_length: 13
d_call: TRBD2

cdr3_aa: CASSFVLAGSYEQYF
cdr3_nt: TGTGCCAGCAGCTTTGTCCTAGCGGGGTCCTACGAGCAGTACTTC
j_call: TRBJ2-7
v_call: TRBV7-2
clone_size: few
cdr3_length: 15
d_call: TRBD2

cdr3_aa: CASSLEGFPSGNTIYF
cdr3_nt: TGTGCCAGCAGCTTGGAAGGCTTTCCCTCTGGAAACACCATATATTTT
j_call: TRBJ1-3
v_call: TRBV5-6
clone_size: .
cdr3_length: 16
d_call: .

cdr3_aa: CAITRTSGRPVRYEQYF
cdr3_nt: TGCGCCATTACAAGGACTAGCGGGAGGCCCGTGAGGTACGAGCAGTACTTC
j_call: TRBJ2-7
v_call: TRBV10-1
clone_size: .
cdr3_length: 17
d_call: TRBD2

cdr3_aa: CASSTPRGGDMNEQFF
cdr3_nt: TGTGCCAGCAGCACCCCGAGAGGGGGCGACATGAATGAGCAGTTCTTC
j_call: TRBJ2-1
v_call: TRBV5-8
clone_size: .
cdr3_length: 16
d_call: TRBD1

cdr3_aa: CASSFGGDYGYTF
cdr3_nt: TGTGCCAGCAGCTTCGGCGGAGACTATGGCTACACCTTC
j_call: TRBJ1-2
v_call: TRBV11-2
clone_size: .
cdr3_length: 13
d_call: .

cdr3_aa: CASSDGGAGELFF
cdr3_nt: TGTGCCAGCAGTGACGGGGGTGCCGGGGAGCTGTTTTTT
j_call: TRBJ2-2
v_call: TRBV6-1
clone_size: .
cdr3_length: 13
d_call: .

cdr3_aa: CASSTYRTDTQYF
cdr3_nt: TGTGCCAGCAGCACTTACCGCACAGATACGCAGTATTTT
j_call: TRBJ2-3
v_call: TRBV11-3
clone_size: .
cdr3_length: 13
d_call: .

cdr3_aa: CASSPPIAGNTIYF
cdr3_nt: TGTGCCAGCAGCCCTCCAATCGCTGGAAACACCATATATTTT
j_call: TRBJ1-3
v_call: TRBV5-5
clone_size: once
cdr3_length: 14
d_call: .

cdr3_aa: CASSRGSGFEQYF
cdr3_nt: TGTGCCAGCAGCCGAGGGTCGGGCTTCGAGCAGTACTTC
j_call: TRBJ2-7
v_call: TRBV13
clone_size: .
cdr3_length: 13
d_call: .

cdr3_aa: CASSRGSAGEWETQYF
cdr3_nt: TGTGCCAGCAGCCGCGGTTCCGCGGGAGAATGGGAGACCCAGTACTTC
j_call: TRBJ2-5
v_call: TRBV4-2
clone_size: .
cdr3_length: 16
d_call: TRBD2

cdr3_aa: CASSFRGAGNTEAFF
cdr3_nt: TGTGCCAGCAGTTTTCGGGGGGCCGGGAACACTGAAGCTTTCTTT
j_call: TRBJ1-1
v_call: TRBV28
clone_size: few
cdr3_length: 15
d_call: .

cdr3_aa: CASTPGTSGYEQYF
cdr3_nt: TGCGCCAGCACCCCCGGGACTAGCGGCTACGAGCAGTACTTC
j_call: TRBJ2-7
v_call: TRBV5-1
clone_size: .
cdr3_length: 14
d_call: TRBD2

cdr3_aa: CASSLTQGVNTEAFF
cdr3_nt: TGTGCCAGCAGCTTAACACAGGGCGTCAATACTGAAGCTTTCTTT
j_call: TRBJ1-1
v_call: TRBV7-9
clone_size: once
cdr3_length: 15
d_call: .

cdr3_aa: CASSYSWSSVDKLFF
cdr3_nt: TGTGCCAGCAGTTACTCGTGGAGTTCGGTAGATAAACTGTTTTTT
j_call: TRBJ1-4
v_call: TRBV6-5
clone_size: .
cdr3_length: 15
d_call: .

cdr3_aa: CASSSRGPTGEQYF
cdr3_nt: TGTGCCAGCAGCTCCCGGGGTCCCACGGGGGAGCAGTACTTC
j_call: TRBJ2-7
v_call: TRBV5-4
clone_size: .
cdr3_length: 14
d_call: .

cdr3_aa: CASSPGPANEQFF
cdr3_nt: TGTGCCAGCAGTCCCGGGCCCGCCAATGAGCAGTTCTTC
j_call: TRBJ2-1
v_call: TRBV27
clone_size: .
cdr3_length: 13
d_call: .

cdr3_aa: CSVGQGADTQYF
cdr3_nt: TGCAGCGTTGGACAGGGAGCAGATACGCAGTATTTT
j_call: TRBJ2-3
v_call: TRBV29-1
clone_size: .
cdr3_length: 12
d_call: TRBD1

cdr3_aa: CATTSSAANTGELFF
cdr3_nt: TGTGCCACCACCTCCTCAGCGGCGAACACCGGGGAGCTGTTTTTT
j_call: TRBJ2-2
v_call: TRBV10-3
clone_size: .
cdr3_length: 15
d_call: .

cdr3_aa: CAIRATGTSSYEQYF
cdr3_nt: TGTGCCATCAGAGCGACAGGGACTAGCTCCTACGAGCAGTACTTC
j_call: TRBJ2-7
v_call: TRBV10-3
clone_size: .
cdr3_length: 15
d_call: .

cdr3_aa: CASSEEAQRENNEQFF
cdr3_nt: TGTGCCAGCAGCGAAGAAGCTCAGCGGGAAAACAATGAGCAGTTCTTC
j_call: TRBJ2-1
v_call: TRBV4-2
clone_size: .
cdr3_length: 16
d_call: TRBD2

cdr3_aa: CASSSPTGGIGNEQFF
cdr3_nt: TGTGCCAGCAGCTCCCCGACAGGGGGAATTGGCAATGAGCAGTTCTTC
j_call: TRBJ2-1
v_call: TRBV5-4
clone_size: once
cdr3_length: 16
d_call: TRBD1

cdr3_aa: CASSWGTANYGYTF
cdr3_nt: TGTGCCAGCAGTTGGGGGACAGCTAACTATGGCTACACCTTC
j_call: TRBJ1-2
v_call: TRBV28
clone_size: .
cdr3_length: 14
d_call: TRBD1

cdr3_aa: CASSFNDRGNSPLHF
cdr3_nt: TGTGCCAGCAGTTTCAACGACAGGGGTAATTCACCCCTCCACTTT
j_call: TRBJ1-6
v_call: TRBV28
clone_size: .
cdr3_length: 15
d_call: TRBD1

cdr3_aa: CASSFGRVSYEQYF
cdr3_nt: TGTGCCAGCAGTTTTGGCAGAGTATCCTACGAGCAGTACTTC
j_call: TRBJ2-7
v_call: TRBV28
clone_size: .
cdr3_length: 14
d_call: .

cdr3_aa: CASSFRTGGPYEQYF
cdr3_nt: TGCGCCAGCAGCTTTAGAACAGGGGGTCCCTACGAGCAGTACTTC
j_call: TRBJ2-7
v_call: TRBV5-1
clone_size: once
cdr3_length: 15
d_call: TRBD1